These 5 T cell receptor beta chains came from one sample sequenced in a study of HIV-infected patients and healthy controls. Around 0.5 ug RNA was reverse transcribed with alpha and beta constant-region primers. Alpha and beta chain libraries were made separately by chain-specific third strand synthesis with multiplexing indices. TCRdb called the 5' RACE reads again in MiXCR, with one record for every CDR3 protein. The sample shows a few thousand distinct CDR3 sequences, 8% to 10% of them seen only once. Antiretroviral therapy had run roughly three months, about 14 weeks, before follow-up blood collection. No cell fractionation was done, so the repertoire covers all unsorted peripheral blood T cells. This specimen consisted of blood, obtained during antiretroviral therapy. These receptors came from an adult with HIV infection.

Within the sample, this clonotype is medium-sized. J is TRBJ2-1 and V is TRBV7-3; no clear D gene. Per the germline V gene, CDR1 is SGHTA and CDR2 is FQGTGA. The CDR3 length is 13 residues. The ends were cut back, 5 bases at V and 2 bases at J, with 7 bases in the middle. CDR3 sequence (DNA): TGTGCCAGCAGCCAAGACACCTACAATGAGCAGTTCTTC. It translates to CASSQDTYNEQFF.

By share, this clonotype counts as medium-sized. CDR3 region: CASSPGTRGTEAFF. CDR3 DNA: TGCGCCAGCAGCCCCGGGACGAGGGGCACTGAAGCTTTCTTT. The chain joins TRBV4-1 to TRBJ1-1; TRBD1 might be the D (5 bases). Germline CDR1 and CDR2: MGHRA and YSYEKL. The ends were cut back, 4 bases at V and 4 bases at J, with 13 bases in the middle. This CDR3 is built from 14 residues.

By share, this clonotype ranks as medium-sized. V gene TRBV10-3 combines with J gene TRBJ1-2, with 7 positions matching TRBD1. This CDR3 is 13 amino acids long. The germline CDR1 and CDR2 sequences are ENHRY and SYGVKD. Germline trimming cut 7 bases from V and 4 bases from J; bases unmatched to any gene: 6. Here the CDR3 DNA reads TGTGCCATCACCCCGGACAGGTTCTATGGCTACACCTTC. Amino acids: CAITPDRFYGYTF.

The chain has TRBV4-1 and TRBJ2-1; TRBD2 is a possible D gene (6 bases). This CDR3 contains 19 residues. V was shortened by 4 bases and J by 8 bases, with 30 bases between the two germline ends. CDR1 and CDR2 (germline): MGHRA, YSYEKL. The CDR3 sequence is CASSPRGEYSSGTRDEQFF. Here the CDR3 DNA reads TGCGCCAGCAGCCCCAGAGGGGAGTACTCCTCTGGGACTCGCGATGAGCAGTTCTTC.

This clonotype ranks as medium-sized (0.01 to 0.1%). V usage is TRBV29-1 and J usage is TRBJ1-2; D not resolved. The CDR3 contains 13 residues. The ends were cut back, 1 base at V and 2 bases at J, with 8 bases in the middle. Germline V CDR1 and CDR2: SQVTM, ANQGSEA. CDR3 nucleotide sequence: TGCAGCGTTGAAGGCGGAACGAACTATGGCTACACCTTC. It encodes CSVEGGTNYGYTF.